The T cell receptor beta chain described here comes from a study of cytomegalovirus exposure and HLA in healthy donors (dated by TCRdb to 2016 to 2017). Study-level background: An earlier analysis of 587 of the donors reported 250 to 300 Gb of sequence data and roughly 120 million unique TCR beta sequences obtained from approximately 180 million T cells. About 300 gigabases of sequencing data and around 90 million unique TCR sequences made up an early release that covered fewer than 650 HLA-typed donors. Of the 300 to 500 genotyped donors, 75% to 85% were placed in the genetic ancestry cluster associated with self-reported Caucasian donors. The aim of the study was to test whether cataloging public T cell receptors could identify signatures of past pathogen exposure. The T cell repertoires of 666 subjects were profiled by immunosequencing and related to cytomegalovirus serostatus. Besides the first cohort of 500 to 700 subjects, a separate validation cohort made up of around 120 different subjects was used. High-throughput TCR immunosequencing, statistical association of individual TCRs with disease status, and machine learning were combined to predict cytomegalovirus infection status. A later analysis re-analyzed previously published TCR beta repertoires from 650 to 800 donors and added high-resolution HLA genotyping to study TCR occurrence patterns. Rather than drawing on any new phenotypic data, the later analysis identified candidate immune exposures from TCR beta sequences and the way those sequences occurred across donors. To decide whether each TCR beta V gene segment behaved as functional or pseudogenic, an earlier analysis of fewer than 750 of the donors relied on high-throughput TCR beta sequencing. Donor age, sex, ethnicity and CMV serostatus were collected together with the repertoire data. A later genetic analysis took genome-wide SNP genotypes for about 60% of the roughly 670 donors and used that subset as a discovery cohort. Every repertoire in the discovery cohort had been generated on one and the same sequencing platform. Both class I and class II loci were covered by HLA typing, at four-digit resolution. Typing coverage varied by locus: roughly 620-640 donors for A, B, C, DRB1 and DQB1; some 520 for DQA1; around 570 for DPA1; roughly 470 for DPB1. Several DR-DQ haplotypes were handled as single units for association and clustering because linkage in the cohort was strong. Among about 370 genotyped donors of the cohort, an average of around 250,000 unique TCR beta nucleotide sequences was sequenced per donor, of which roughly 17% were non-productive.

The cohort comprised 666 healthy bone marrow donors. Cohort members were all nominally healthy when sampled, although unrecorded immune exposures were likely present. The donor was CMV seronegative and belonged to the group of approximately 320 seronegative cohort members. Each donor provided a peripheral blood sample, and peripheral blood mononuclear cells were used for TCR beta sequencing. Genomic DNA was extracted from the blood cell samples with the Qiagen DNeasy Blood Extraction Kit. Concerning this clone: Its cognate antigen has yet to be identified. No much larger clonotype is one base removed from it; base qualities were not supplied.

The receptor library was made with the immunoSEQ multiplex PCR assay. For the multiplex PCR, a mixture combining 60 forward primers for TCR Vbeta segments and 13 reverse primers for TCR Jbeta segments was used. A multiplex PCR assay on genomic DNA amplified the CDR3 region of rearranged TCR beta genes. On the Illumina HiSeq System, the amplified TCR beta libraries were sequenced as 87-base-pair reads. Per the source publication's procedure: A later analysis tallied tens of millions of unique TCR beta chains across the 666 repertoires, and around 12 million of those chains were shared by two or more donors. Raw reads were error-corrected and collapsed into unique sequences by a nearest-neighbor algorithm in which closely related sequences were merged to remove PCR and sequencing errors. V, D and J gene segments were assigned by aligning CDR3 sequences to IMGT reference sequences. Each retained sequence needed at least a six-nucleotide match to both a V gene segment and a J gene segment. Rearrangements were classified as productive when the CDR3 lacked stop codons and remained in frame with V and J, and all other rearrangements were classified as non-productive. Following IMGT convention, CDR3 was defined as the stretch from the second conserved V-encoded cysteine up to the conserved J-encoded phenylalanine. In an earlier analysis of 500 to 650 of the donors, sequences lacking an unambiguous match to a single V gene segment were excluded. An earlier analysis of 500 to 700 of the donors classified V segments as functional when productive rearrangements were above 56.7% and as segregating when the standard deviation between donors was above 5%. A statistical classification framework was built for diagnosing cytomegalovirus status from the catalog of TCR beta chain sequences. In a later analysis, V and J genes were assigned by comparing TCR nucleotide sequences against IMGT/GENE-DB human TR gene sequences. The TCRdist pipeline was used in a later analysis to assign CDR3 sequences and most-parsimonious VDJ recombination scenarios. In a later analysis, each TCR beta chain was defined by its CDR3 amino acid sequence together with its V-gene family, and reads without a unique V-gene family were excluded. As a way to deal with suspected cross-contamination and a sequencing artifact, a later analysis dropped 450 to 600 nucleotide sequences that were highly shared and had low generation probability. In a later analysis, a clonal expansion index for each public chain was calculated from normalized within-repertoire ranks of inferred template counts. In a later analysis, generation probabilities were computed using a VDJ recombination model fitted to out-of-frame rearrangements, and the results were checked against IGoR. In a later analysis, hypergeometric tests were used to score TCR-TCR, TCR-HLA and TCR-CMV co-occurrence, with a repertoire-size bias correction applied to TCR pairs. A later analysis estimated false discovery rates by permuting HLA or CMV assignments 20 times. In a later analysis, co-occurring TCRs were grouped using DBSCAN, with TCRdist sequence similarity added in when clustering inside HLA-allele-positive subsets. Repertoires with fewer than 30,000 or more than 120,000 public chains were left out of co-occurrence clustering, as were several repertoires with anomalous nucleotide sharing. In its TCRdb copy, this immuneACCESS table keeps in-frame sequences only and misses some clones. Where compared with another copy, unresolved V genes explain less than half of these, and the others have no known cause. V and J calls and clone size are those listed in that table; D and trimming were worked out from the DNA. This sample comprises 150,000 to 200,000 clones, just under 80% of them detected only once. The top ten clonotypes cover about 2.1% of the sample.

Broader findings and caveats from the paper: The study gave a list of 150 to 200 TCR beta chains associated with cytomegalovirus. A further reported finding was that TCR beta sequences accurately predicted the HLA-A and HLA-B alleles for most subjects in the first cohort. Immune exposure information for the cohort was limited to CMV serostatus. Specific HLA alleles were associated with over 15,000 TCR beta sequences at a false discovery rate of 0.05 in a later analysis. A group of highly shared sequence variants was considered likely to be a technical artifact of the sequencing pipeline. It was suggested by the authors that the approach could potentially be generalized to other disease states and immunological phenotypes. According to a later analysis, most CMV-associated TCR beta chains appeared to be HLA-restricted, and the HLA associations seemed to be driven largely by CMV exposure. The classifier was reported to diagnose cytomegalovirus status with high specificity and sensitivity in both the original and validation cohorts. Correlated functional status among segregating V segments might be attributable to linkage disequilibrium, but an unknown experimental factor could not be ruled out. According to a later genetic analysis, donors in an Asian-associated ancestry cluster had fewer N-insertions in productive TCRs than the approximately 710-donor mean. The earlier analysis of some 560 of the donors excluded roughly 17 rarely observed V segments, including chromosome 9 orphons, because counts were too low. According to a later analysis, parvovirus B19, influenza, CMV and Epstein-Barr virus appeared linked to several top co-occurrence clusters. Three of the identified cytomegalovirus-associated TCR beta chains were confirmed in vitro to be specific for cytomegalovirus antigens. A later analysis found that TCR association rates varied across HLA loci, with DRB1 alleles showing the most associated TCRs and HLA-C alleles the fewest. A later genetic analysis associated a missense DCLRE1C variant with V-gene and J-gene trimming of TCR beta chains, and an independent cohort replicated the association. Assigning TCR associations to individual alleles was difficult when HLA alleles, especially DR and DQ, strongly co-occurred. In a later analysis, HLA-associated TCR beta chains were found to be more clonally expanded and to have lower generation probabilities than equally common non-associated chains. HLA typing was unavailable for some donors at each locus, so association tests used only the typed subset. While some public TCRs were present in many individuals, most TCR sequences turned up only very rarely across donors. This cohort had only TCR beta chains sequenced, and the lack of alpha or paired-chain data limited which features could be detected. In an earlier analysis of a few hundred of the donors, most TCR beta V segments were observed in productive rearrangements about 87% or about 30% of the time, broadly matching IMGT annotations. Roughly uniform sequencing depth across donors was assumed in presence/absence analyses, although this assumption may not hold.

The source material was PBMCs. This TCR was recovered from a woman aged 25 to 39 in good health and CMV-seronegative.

The CDR3 is CASSFGTSPGELFF. The DNA sequence is given as TGTGCCAGCAGCTTCGGGACTAGTCCTGGGGAGCTGTTTTTT. The rearranged segments are TRBV5-6 and TRBJ2-2; the central 8 bases match TRBD2. Trimming accounts for 2 bases at V and 8 bases at J, while the number of junction bases matched to no gene is 5. Including cysteine and phenylalanine, the CDR3 has 14 amino acids. Just the 42-base CDR3 DNA is kept, in frame starting at base 1. Via the germline V gene, CDR1 is SGHDT and CDR2 YYEEEE.